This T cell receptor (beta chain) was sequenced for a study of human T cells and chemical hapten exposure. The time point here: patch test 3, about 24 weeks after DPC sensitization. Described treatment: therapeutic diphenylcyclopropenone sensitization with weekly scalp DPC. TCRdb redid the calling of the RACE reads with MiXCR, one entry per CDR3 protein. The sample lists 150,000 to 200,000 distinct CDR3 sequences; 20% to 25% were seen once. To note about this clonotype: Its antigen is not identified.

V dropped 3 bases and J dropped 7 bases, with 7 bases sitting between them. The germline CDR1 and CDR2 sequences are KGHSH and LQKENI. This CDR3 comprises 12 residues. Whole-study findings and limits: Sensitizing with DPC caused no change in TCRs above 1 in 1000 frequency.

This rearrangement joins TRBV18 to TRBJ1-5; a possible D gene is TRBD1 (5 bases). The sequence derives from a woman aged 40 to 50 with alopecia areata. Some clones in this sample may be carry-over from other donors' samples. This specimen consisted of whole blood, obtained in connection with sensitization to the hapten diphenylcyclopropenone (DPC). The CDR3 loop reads CASSPGRQPQHF. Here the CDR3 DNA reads TGTGCCAGCTCACCGGGGCGCCAGCCCCAGCATTTT.